This section outlines one T cell receptor beta chain sequence together with its context. Recovery meant two consecutive negative NP/OP PCR tests, professional clearance, or resolved symptoms. These data originate in a study of blood T cell repertoires in COVID-19. V gave up 2 bases and J gave up 4 bases, with 14 bases separating them. The CDR3 runs to 15 residues. Looked up from germline, CDR1 is SNHLY and CDR2 is FYNNEI. Source study methods: The assay estimated nucleated cells by amplifying reference gene primers. Clones were read by immunoSEQ multiplex PCR, and TCRdb kept only the in-frame ones, dropping some. The V and J calls and clone size are taken from that table; D and trimming were inferred from the DNA. The data hold 170,000 or so clones, with approximately 89% observed a single time.

V is TRBV2 and J is TRBJ1-2; D gene ambiguous. The material sequenced was PBMCs or T cells enriched from blood (not recorded which). The receptor's source is a man aged 40-49 years who had recovered from COVID-19. The CDR3 here is CASSESQARLYGYTF. CDR3 DNA: TGTGCCAGCAGTGAAAGTCAAGCCAGGCTCTATGGCTACACCTTC.